Listed below are T cell receptor beta chains from one sample, sequenced in a study of OX40 agonist ivuxolimab in advanced cancers. The table came from immunoSEQ multiplex PCR; TCRdb's copy has only in-frame clones and leaves some out. The sample consists of around 60,000 clones, around 90% of them appearing once. Material: CD4+ or CD8+ T cells sorted from blood, obtained in a trial of the OX40 agonist ivuxolimab. The source is an adult with an advanced solid tumor such as melanoma, head and neck, liver or kidney cancer. Both conserved end residues are part of each CDR3. The D gene is left open where the match is weak. Clone size is stated in some rows and not others, as once, few, many or a class when expanded.

V	size	J	D	DNA	CDR3
TRBV11-2	.	TRBJ1-5	.	TGTGCCAGCAGCTTAGACAGGAACAATCAGCCCCAGCATTTT	CASSLDRNNQPQHF
TRBV11-1	few	TRBJ2-1	.	TGTGCCAGCAGCTTCGAAGGGTACAATGAGCAGTTCTTC	CASSFEGYNEQFF
TRBV29-1	.	TRBJ1-4	.	TGCAGCGTTCGCCAGGGGCGTACTGGGCAACTGTTTTTT	CSVRQGRTGQLFF
TRBV2	.	TRBJ1-1	.	TGTGCCAGCATAGAGGACACTGAAGCTTTCTTT	CASIEDTEAFF
TRBV28	.	TRBJ2-3	.	TGTGCCAGCAGCATCTCCGGTAGGGCAGATACGCAGTATTTT	CASSISGRADTQYF
TRBV11-2	.	TRBJ2-1	.	TGTGCCAGCAGCCCCGGGCCTGGCTCCTACAATGAGCAGTTCTTC	CASSPGPGSYNEQFF
TRBV19	.	TRBJ2-3	.	TGTGCCAGTAGTAATATTGGGACAGATACGCAGTATTTT	CASSNIGTDTQYF
TRBV28	.	TRBJ1-4	TRBD1	TGTGCCAGCGGGAGACAGGGAAGCCTGGGAGAAAAACTGTTTTTT	CASGRQGSLGEKLFF
TRBV6-6	.	TRBJ2-7	.	TGTGCCAGCAGTTACACGACAGGTTACGAGCAGTACTTC	CASSYTTGYEQYF
TRBV7-9	medium-sized	TRBJ1-1	TRBD1	TGTGCCAGCAGCTGGGGACAGGCTAACACTGAAGCTTTCTTT	CASSWGQANTEAFF
TRBV19	once	TRBJ2-2	TRBD2	TGTGCCAGTAGTATAGGGGGTACTAGCGGGAGGACGGCAAGCAGCACCGGGGAGCTGTTTTTT	CASSIGGTSGRTASSTGELFF